A single sample gave rise to the 27 T cell receptor beta chains below, sequenced in a study of blood T cells in healthy people across ages. A second about 7 to 12 cycle PCR used barcoded and J-beta primers. TCRdb redid the calling of the 5' RACE reads with MiXCR, one entry per CDR3 protein. The table has about 700,000 distinct CDR3 sequences, roughly 32% seen once. The sample was blood. The receptors originated from a woman of 80 years or more in good health.

This clonotype came up a few times. The rearrangement joins TRBV5-1 to TRBJ1-1; TRBD1 agrees at 7 bases. Germline trimming cut 4 bases from V and 2 bases from J; bases unmatched to any gene: 8. CDR3 length: 15 residues. The V gene's germline CDR1 is SGHRS and CDR2 YFSETQ. The CDR3 coding sequence is TGCGCCAGCAGCGGGGGGGACAGCTTAAACACTGAAGCTTTCTTT. It translates to CASSGGDSLNTEAFF.

This chain uses TRBV7-3 with TRBJ1-5; no definite D call. Germline V CDR1 and CDR2: SGHTA, FQGTGA. The CDR3 runs 13 residues. V was pared by 3 bases and J by 7 bases, with 10 bases between. DNA for the CDR3: TGTGCCAGCAGCTTCGGGAGGGAACAGCCCCAGCATTTT. Protein: CASSFGREQPQHF.

Regarding this clonotype: A read error may account for a junction end that differs from germline. J is TRBJ2-7 and V is TRBV3-1; 9 bases line up with TRBD1. Germline CDR1 LGHDT, CDR2 YNNKEL (reference sequence). The CDR3 runs to 16 residues. In DNA, the CDR3 is TGTGCCAGCAGCTCTCGACAGGGGGTGAGCTCCTACGGGCAGTACTTC. Amino acids: CASSSRQGVSSYGQYF.

The chain couples TRBV20-1 to TRBJ1-2; 7 nucleotides line up with TRBD1. Germline V lookup: CDR1 DFQATT, CDR2 SNEGSKA (reference sequence). The ends lost 4 bases at V and 8 bases at J; junction bases unmatched: 7. The CDR3 has 12 amino acids. As DNA, the CDR3 is TGCAGTGCTAAACAGGGGAGTTCGGGCTACACCTTC. Its translation is CSAKQGSSGYTF.

This clonotype was counted many times. The V call is TRBV19, the J call TRBJ2-5; 9 bases fit TRBD2. Germline CDR1 is LNHDA and CDR2 is SQIVND (reference sequence). This CDR3 contains 13 residues. Germline trimming cut 9 bases from V and 5 bases from J; bases unmatched to any gene: 7. The CDR3 region has the DNA TGTGCCAGCCAAGGACTAGCGATGGAGACCCAGTACTTC. This sequence encodes CASQGLAMETQYF. The variable domain in full, with the rest retrieved from reference TRBV19 and TRBJ2-5, is DGGITQSPKYLFRKEGQNVTLSCEQNLNHDAMYWYRQDPGQGLRLIYYSQIVNDFQKGDIAEGYSVSREKKESFPLTVTSAQKNPTAFYLCASQGLAMETQYFGPGTRLLVL.

In this sample, this clonotype turned up many times. The chain has TRBV6-6 and TRBJ2-5; possible D gene TRBD2, 6 bases. Germline V CDR1 and CDR2: MNHNY, SVGAGI (reference sequence). The CDR3 extends over 13 amino acids. Trimming removed 7 bases from V and 4 bases from J, with 13 bases in between. CDR3 DNA: TGTGCCAGCAAATCAGACGGGGGAGAGACCCAGTACTTC. Translating gives CASKSDGGETQYF.

The chain uses TRBV9 and TRBJ2-7, with D unclear. The V gene lost 10 bases and the J gene lost 1 base, with 12 bases spanning the gap. Germline V CDR1 and CDR2: SGDLS, YYNGEE. This CDR3 region has 12 residues. CDR3 in amino acids: CAWSDQSYEQYF. The CDR3 DNA follows: TGTGCCTGGAGTGATCAGTCCTACGAGCAGTACTTC.

Comment on this clonotype: Only one base separates this from a far larger clonotype, so it likely reflects a read error. The chain employs TRBV6-2 or TRBV6-3 and TRBJ2-7; 7 nucleotides match TRBD1. The CDR3 runs 13 residues. Per germline, CDR1 MNHEY and CDR2 SVGEGT. The CDR3 region has the DNA TGTGTCAGCAGTGGGGACAGAGCCTACGAGCAGTACTTC. This codes for CVSSGDRAYEQYF.

This clonotype was seen at least ten times. The chain is built from TRBV27 and TRBJ1-2, with 7 bases aligning to TRBD1. The CDR3 sequence is 12 residues long. The junction had 2 bases not matched to a gene; V was cut back by 6 bases and J by 4 bases. Germline CDR1 and CDR2: MNHEY and SMNVEV (reference sequence). The CDR3 here is CASRDRVYGYTF. CDR3 nucleotides: TGTGCCAGCAGAGACAGGGTCTATGGCTACACCTTC.

CDR3 residues: CASSCNLAVEQYF. The DNA of the CDR3 is TGCGCCAGCAGCTGCAACCTAGCTGTCGAGCAGTACTTC. The rearrangement links TRBV5-1 to TRBJ2-7; D perhaps matches TRBD2 (5 bases). Per the germline V gene, CDR1 is SGHRS and CDR2 is YFSETQ. The CDR3 length is 13 residues. V lost 3 bases and J 6 bases, leaving 13 bases between the germline ends.

This clonotype has just one count. The chain recombines TRBV12-3 or TRBV12-4 with TRBJ2-5; D gene unclear. The CDR3 covers 11 residues. Trimming stripped 5 bases from V and 6 bases from J, with 7 bases between. The CDR3 sequence is CASSQQKTQYF. In nucleotides, the CDR3 is TGTGCCAGCAGTCAACAGAAGACCCAGTACTTC.

This clonotype was recorded at least ten times. The CDR3 DNA sequence: TGTGCCAGCAGACCTACAGGGGGCTTCGGGAGGAGGGGCTACACCTTC. This gives the protein CASRPTGGFGRRGYTF. The rearrangement joins TRBV12-3 or TRBV12-4 to TRBJ1-2, with TRBD1 matching 9 bases. V lost 6 bases, J lost 8 bases, and 16 bases stayed unmatched. This CDR3 comprises 16 residues.

Details on this clonotype: This may be a read error: a much more frequent sequence differs by one nucleotide. The gene calls are TRBV9 and TRBJ2-1; TRBD2 is a possible D gene (5 bases). The germline gives CDR1 SGDLS, CDR2 YYNGEE. CDR3 length: 13 amino acids. CDR3 coding DNA: TGTGTCAGCAGCGTTGCAGGAGCGGTTGGGCAGTTCTTC. Protein sequence: CVSSVAGAVGQFF.

CDR3 sequence: CASSLEGGKLFF. DNA of the CDR3: TGCGCCAGCAGCTTGGAAGGGGGGAAACTGTTTTTT. The chain combines TRBV5-1 with TRBJ1-4; TRBD1 is a possible D gene (6 bases). The CDR3 covers 12 residues. The V gene's germline CDR1 is SGHRS and CDR2 YFSETQ. V dropped 0 bases and J dropped 11 bases, with 8 bases sitting between them. Together with reference TRBV5-1 and TRBJ1-4, the CDR3 gives the full variable domain: KAGVTQTPRYLIKTRGQQVTLSCSPISGHRSVSWYQQTPGQGLQFLFEYFSETQRNKGNFPGRFSGRQFSNSRSEMNVSTLELGDSALYLCASSLEGGKLFFGSGTQLSVL.

This clonotype was seen at least ten times. The chain uses TRBV4-3 and TRBJ1-1, with D perhaps TRBD1 (5 bases). The CDR3 has 16 residues. Germline V gene lookup returns CDR1 LGHNA and CDR2 YSLEER. The germline V and J ends were trimmed by 0 bases and 2 bases, with 13 bases remaining between them. The CDR3 sequence is CASSQDQGGLNTEAFF. The CDR3 DNA reads TGCGCCAGCAGCCAAGATCAGGGAGGGCTTAACACTGAAGCTTTCTTT.

Comment on this clonotype: A single base separates this from a much larger clone, so it may be a read error. The chain joins TRBV4-1 to TRBJ2-1; D perhaps matches TRBD2 (7 bases). Germline CDR1 reads MGHRA; CDR2 reads YSYEKL. V lost 6 bases to trimming and J lost 10 bases, with 25 bases between them. This CDR3 comprises 16 residues. The CDR3 DNA sequence: TGCGCCAGCAGTTCTACCTTCAGGGGACTACCCTACGAGCAGTTCTTC. As protein: CASSSTFRGLPYEQFF.

This clonotype was found many times. The chain links TRBV7-9 to TRBJ2-5; D tentatively reads TRBD1 or TRBD2 (6 bases each). V was pared by 5 bases and J by 4 bases, with 20 bases between. The CDR3 totals 16 residues. Germline-derived CDR1 and CDR2 are SEHNR and FQNEAQ (reference sequence). CDR3 region: CASSAVGGGGRETQYF. In DNA form, the CDR3 reads TGTGCCAGCAGCGCCGTGGGGGGCGGCGGTAGAGAGACCCAGTACTTC.

At least ten counts were recorded for this clonotype. The J gene is TRBJ2-3, the V gene TRBV29-1; D gene uncertain. The CDR3 length is 12 residues. Germline V gene data show CDR1 as SQVTM and CDR2 as ANQGSEA. Trimming pared 0 bases from V and 12 bases from J, leaving 13 bases between. The CDR3 spells CSVEDSILVQYF. CDR3 DNA sequence: TGCAGCGTTGAAGATTCCATCTTGGTCCAGTATTTT.

This clonotype was counted ten times or more. The chain links TRBV20-1 to TRBJ2-5; D perhaps matches TRBD2 (6 bases). Per germline, CDR1 DFQATT and CDR2 SNEGSKA (reference sequence). V was trimmed by 3 bases and J by 2 bases, leaving 16 bases between them. This CDR3 comprises 15 residues. As DNA, the CDR3 is TGCAGTGCTAGCCCTACTAGCAGACGGCAAGAGACCCAGTACTTC. Translating it yields CSASPTSRRQETQYF.

The rearrangement links TRBV2 to TRBJ1-1; D possibly corresponds to TRBD1 (5 bases). Germline CDR1 SNHLY, CDR2 FYNNEI. V lost 7 bases and J lost 2, with 14 bases in between. This CDR3 has 14 amino acids. CDR3 bases: TGTGCCAGCACTGATCGGGGGACTAACACTGAAGCTTTCTTT. Translated: CASTDRGTNTEAFF. The whole variable domain, remainder taken from reference TRBV2 and TRBJ1-1, is EPEVTQTPSHQVTQMGQEVILRCVPISNHLYFYWYRQILGQKVEFLVSFYNNEISEKSEIFDDQFSVERPDGSNFTLKIRSTKLEDSAMYFCASTDRGTNTEAFFGQGTRLTVV.

As concerns this clonotype: This may be a read error, as it is one base from a much larger clone. The V and J genes are TRBV6-1 and TRBJ2-5, with 9 bases that match TRBD1. The CDR3 is 13 residues long. Germline assignment: CDR1 MNHNS and CDR2 SASEGT. The CDR3 protein is CTSRDRDPREQYF. The CDR3 coding sequence is TGTACCAGCAGGGACAGGGATCCGAGGGAGCAGTACTTC.

This clonotype was recorded at least ten times. The CDR3 sequence: CASSYSGRPTDTQYF. The DNA for the CDR3 is TGTGCCAGCAGCTATAGCGGGAGACCCACAGATACGCAGTATTTT. The chain joins TRBV7-2 to TRBJ2-3, with TRBD2 matching 9 bases. CDR1 SGHTA and CDR2 FQGNSA come from the germline V gene. This CDR3 is 15 amino acids long. V lost 4 bases, J lost 2 bases, and 4 bases stayed unmatched.

V and J are TRBV5-1 and TRBJ1-2; D not resolved. Trimming removed 5 bases at V and 4 bases at J, with 15 bases between. The germline V gene has CDR1 SGHRS and CDR2 YFSETQ. The CDR3 length is 14 residues. CDR3: CASRISTALYGYTF. For the CDR3, the DNA is TGCGCCAGCAGGATCTCGACGGCCCTCTATGGCTACACCTTC.

This clonotype was counted at least ten times. This sequence joins TRBV4-2 and TRBJ2-3; no clear D. CDR1 and CDR2 (germline): LGHNA, YNFKEQ. CDR3 length: 15 amino acids. The V and J ends lost 4 bases and 0 bases respectively, with 11 bases between them. CDR3 loop: CASSPTELSTDTQYF. CDR3 bases: TGTGCCAGCAGCCCGACGGAGCTTAGCACAGATACGCAGTATTTT.

The chain links TRBV20-1 to TRBJ2-2; D call uncertain. CDR1 DFQATT and CDR2 SNEGSKA come from the germline V gene (reference sequence). This CDR3 is 13 amino acids long. The V end lost 3 bases, the J end lost 3 bases, and 8 bases lay between the germline ends. In DNA, the CDR3 is TGCAGTGCTAGGGCCAGCTACACCGGGGAGCTGTTTTTT. It codes for CSARASYTGELFF.

Notes on this clonotype: A much larger clone lies a single base off, so this may be a read error. The V gene is TRBV7-2, the J gene TRBJ2-7; 9 nucleotides agree with TRBD1. The CDR3 totals 15 residues. V was clipped by 5 bases and J by 7 bases; unmatched bases: 12. CDR1 SGHTA and CDR2 FQGNSA come from the germline V gene. CDR3 in DNA: TGTGCCAGCAGCCTGGACAGGGGTTCCCACAATGAGCAGTACTTC. Translated, it gives CASSLDRGSHNEQYF.

The chain uses TRBV5-1 and TRBJ1-1; a possible D gene is TRBD1 (6 bases). The V end was cut by 0 bases, the J end by 3 bases, with 21 bases between. The CDR3 length is 18 residues. Germline CDR1 reads SGHRS; CDR2 reads YFSETQ. The CDR3 coding sequence is TGCGCCAGCAGCTTGGTCGGGGGGGGCACGTTAGGAGACACTGAAGCTTTCTTT. It specifies CASSLVGGGTLGDTEAFF. The complete variable domain, with remaining parts taken from reference TRBV5-1 and TRBJ1-1, reads KAGVTQTPRYLIKTRGQQVTLSCSPISGHRSVSWYQQTPGQGLQFLFEYFSETQRNKGNFPGRFSGRQFSNSRSEMNVSTLELGDSALYLCASSLVGGGTLGDTEAFFGQGTRLTVV.